Listed below are T cell receptor beta chains from one sample, sequenced in a study of cytomegalovirus exposure and HLA in healthy donors. Generated by immunoSEQ multiplex PCR, the TCRdb table keeps only in-frame clones and is missing some. In the table there are about 150,000 clones, 76% of which are singletons. Sample: PBMCs. All receptors derive from a male donor in good health and CMV-seronegative. Each CDR3 is given with its conserved first and last residue. A D gene is named only where the DNA matches it firmly. The listing skips clone size in some rows; elsewhere it reads once, few, many or a size class.

TRBD1 | TRBJ2-3 | TRBV28 | . | TGTGCCAGCAGTTGGGGACAGGGTGCAGATACGCAGTATTTT | CASSWGQGADTQYF
TRBD1 | TRBJ2-7 | TRBV7-9 | . | TGTGCCAGCAGCTCCGGGACAGCAACCTACGAGCAGTACTTC | CASSSGTATYEQYF
TRBD2 | TRBJ2-7 | TRBV29-1 | . | TGCAGCGTTGGGCTAGCGGGAGGGCCCAACTACGAGCAGTACTTC | CSVGLAGGPNYEQYF
. | TRBJ1-1 | TRBV27 | . | TGTGCCAGCAGTCCAGTGAAGAGGGCAACCTCCGAAGCTTTCTTT | CASSPVKRATSEAFF
. | TRBJ2-7 | TRBV7-4 | . | TGTGCCAGCAGCCGGGACTCGCCTTCTCCCTACGAGCAGTACTTC | CASSRDSPSPYEQYF
. | TRBJ2-2 | TRBV11-3 | few | TGTGCCAGCAGCTTGGCCTTCGGAAACAGGATAGCCGGGGAGCTGTTTTTT | CASSLAFGNRIAGELFF
. | TRBJ2-5 | TRBV11-2 | . | TGTGCCAGCAGCTCGTCGCGGGAGACCCAGTACTTC | CASSSSRETQYF
TRBD1 | TRBJ2-7 | TRBV30 | once | TGTGCCTGGAGTAGCCCGGACAGGAGCCTCTACGAGCAGTACTTC | CAWSSPDRSLYEQYF
. | TRBJ1-2 | TRBV5-1 | . | TGCGCCAGCAGCCTTCAGGGCGGCTATGGCTACACCTTC | CASSLQGGYGYTF
. | TRBJ1-3 | TRBV28 | once | TGTGCCAGCAGTTTCAGGGGTTCTGGAAACACCATATATTTT | CASSFRGSGNTIYF
TRBD1 | TRBJ2-5 | TRBV5-1 | . | TGCGCCAGCAGCTTAGGGGGCTCACAAGAGACCCAGTACTTC | CASSLGGSQETQYF
TRBD1 | TRBJ1-4 | TRBV28 | few | TGTGCCAGCCGTAGGACAGGGGTACGTGAAAAACTGTTTTTT | CASRRTGVREKLFF
. | TRBJ1-6 | TRBV5-6 | . | TGTGCCAGCAGCTTGGCCAGGGCCCCTGGGTCACCCCTCCACTTT | CASSLARAPGSPLHF
. | TRBJ2-1 | TRBV6-4 | . | TGTGCCAGCAGTGACGGGGCCGGAGTAGTCAATGAGCAGTTCTTC | CASSDGAGVVNEQFF
. | TRBJ1-1 | TRBV7-9 | few | TGTGCCAGCAGCTTATTCCTAGACACTGAAGCTTTCTTT | CASSLFLDTEAFF
TRBD1 | TRBJ2-5 | TRBV10-3 | . | TGTGCCATCTCTCTGACAGGGGGGGAGACCCAGTACTTC | CAISLTGGETQYF
. | TRBJ1-5 | TRBV30 | . | TGTGCCTGGAGCCCTAATAGCAATCAGCCCCAGCATTTT | CAWSPNSNQPQHF
. | TRBJ2-1 | TRBV7-9 | . | TGTTCCAGCAGCCCAGGGCTGGAGCAGTTCTTC | CSSSPGLEQFF
TRBD2 | TRBJ2-7 | TRBV28 | . | TGTGCCAGCAGTTACCCTAGCGGGATTGACGAGCAGTACTTC | CASSYPSGIDEQYF
. | TRBJ2-7 | TRBV9 | . | TGTGCCAGCAGCGTGACAGGTTTTTCGTACGAGCAGTACTTC | CASSVTGFSYEQYF
TRBD2 | TRBJ2-3 | TRBV5-1 | . | TGCGCCAGCAGCAACGGGGGGGCTGGAGATACGCAGTATTTT | CASSNGGAGDTQYF
TRBD1 | TRBJ1-4 | TRBV6-1 | few | TGTGCCAGCAGTGAGATGCAGGGGGCGGTAGAAAAACTGTTTTTT | CASSEMQGAVEKLFF
TRBD1 | TRBJ1-1 | TRBV11-2 | . | TGTGCCAGCAGCTTGACAGGGCCTGAAGCTTTCTTT | CASSLTGPEAFF
. | TRBJ1-6 | TRBV28 | . | TGTGCCAGCTTGGCAGACAGGTTTAGCTCCTATAATTCACCCCTCCACTTT | CASLADRFSSYNSPLHF
TRBD1 | TRBJ2-7 | TRBV7-9 | few | TGTGCCAGCAGCTTAGTGGACAGGGGCTACGAGCAGTACTTC | CASSLVDRGYEQYF
TRBD1 | TRBJ1-2 | TRBV6-6 | . | TGTGCCAGCAACTTGGGACAGGAGTTCTATGGCTACACCTTC | CASNLGQEFYGYTF
TRBD1 | TRBJ1-6 | TRBV11-2 | . | TGTGCCAGCAGCTGGACAGGGGAAAATTCACCCCTCCACTTT | CASSWTGENSPLHF
TRBD2 | TRBJ2-3 | TRBV7-7 | once | TGTGCTAGCAGCTTAACGAGCGGGGGGGGCACAGATACGCAGTATTTT | CASSLTSGGGTDTQYF
. | TRBJ2-4 | TRBV28 | few | TGTGCCAGCAGTCCCCTATGGGAGGACATAGCCAAAAACATTCAGTACTTC | CASSPLWEDIAKNIQYF
. | TRBJ2-5 | TRBV18 | . | TGTGCCAGCTCACCACGGGACAAAGAGGCCCAGTACTTC | CASSPRDKEAQYF
TRBD1 | TRBJ1-1 | TRBV18 | . | TGTGCCAGCACAACAGGGGGTTTCGACACTGAAGCTTTCTTT | CASTTGGFDTEAFF
. | TRBJ1-5 | TRBV6-5 | . | TGTGCCAGCAGTTCTACAGGGTTAACTCAGCCCCAGCATTTT | CASSSTGLTQPQHF
TRBD2 | TRBJ2-1 | TRBV5-6 | . | TGTGCCAGCAGCTGGGGACTAGCGGGGGGAGTAAATGAGCAGTTCTTC | CASSWGLAGGVNEQFF
TRBD2 | TRBJ2-1 | TRBV27 | . | TGTGCCAGCAGTCCCCTCCGGGGGGGGGACAATGAGCAGTTCTTC | CASSPLRGGDNEQFF
TRBD2 | TRBJ2-5 | TRBV18 | . | TGTGCCAGCTCACCTCCGGGACTAGCAGACGGGGAGACCCAGTACTTC | CASSPPGLADGETQYF
. | TRBJ1-3 | TRBV30 | . | TGTGCCTGGAGTCAGGTCGGAAACACCATATATTTT | CAWSQVGNTIYF
TRBD2 | TRBJ2-1 | TRBV4-2 | few | TGTGCCAGCAGCCAAGGTTCCCTCGGGACTAGCCAGTTCTTC | CASSQGSLGTSQFF
. | TRBJ2-7 | TRBV7-2 | once | TGTGCCAGCAGCCACTCCTACGAGCAGTACTTC | CASSHSYEQYF
TRBD1 | TRBJ2-5 | TRBV15 | . | TGTGCCACCAGCAGAGATATCGCTGGCAGGGGGCTTCAAGAGACCCAGTACTTC | CATSRDIAGRGLQETQYF
TRBD2 | TRBJ2-2 | TRBV7-9 | few | TGTGCCAGCCGGTTGCGGGAGGGCCCCACCGGGGAGCTGTTTTTT | CASRLREGPTGELFF
TRBD2 | TRBJ2-5 | TRBV19 | . | TGTGCCAGTAGTCCCGGGACTAGCGCCTACCAAGAGACCCAGTACTTC | CASSPGTSAYQETQYF
TRBD2 | TRBJ2-2 | TRBV5-1 | . | TGCGCCAGCAGAAGAGCGGGGGAAGTCACCGGGGAGCTGTTTTTT | CASRRAGEVTGELFF
. | TRBJ2-5 | TRBV18 | once | TGTGCCAGCTCTCCCAGTCTCCGATCGTACCAAGAGACCCAGTACTTC | CASSPSLRSYQETQYF
TRBD1 | TRBJ2-1 | TRBV29-1 | . | TGCAGCGGACAGGGAAAGGGCTACAATGAGCAGTTCTTC | CSGQGKGYNEQFF
TRBD2 | TRBJ2-1 | TRBV28 | once | TGTGCCAGCAGTCTTTCGCTAGCGGGAGTCGGTGAGCAGTTCTTC | CASSLSLAGVGEQFF
TRBD2 | TRBJ2-7 | TRBV11-2 | . | TGTGCCAGCAGCTCCTGGGCCGGGACTAGCGAACACGAGCAGTACTTC | CASSSWAGTSEHEQYF
TRBD1 | TRBJ1-6 | TRBV7-2 | . | TGTGCCAGCAGCTTAGCGGCAGGGGGGCCGTATAATTCACCCCTCCACTTT | CASSLAAGGPYNSPLHF
. | TRBJ2-7 | TRBV7-3 | . | TGTGCCAGCAGCTTAAATCCAGGTAGCTACGAGCAGTACTTC | CASSLNPGSYEQYF
TRBD2 | TRBJ2-1 | TRBV27 | . | TGTGCCAGCAGTTCTCTAGCGACCCCCTGGGAGGGAAAATTCTTC | CASSSLATPWEGKFF
TRBD2 | TRBJ2-7 | TRBV5-8 | . | TGTGCCAGCAGCTTGGGAGGGCTAGCGGGAGTAAACGAGCAGTACTTC | CASSLGGLAGVNEQYF
TRBD1 | TRBJ2-3 | TRBV6-1 | . | TGTGCCAGCATTCCGACAGGGTACACAGATACGCAGTATTTT | CASIPTGYTDTQYF
. | TRBJ1-2 | TRBV28 | . | TGTGCCAGCAGTCAACAGGAGTTAGCTAACTATGGCTACACCTTC | CASSQQELANYGYTF
TRBD1 | TRBJ2-5 | TRBV6-5 | . | TGTGCCAGCAGGACAGGGGGCGCAGAGACCCAGTACTTC | CASRTGGAETQYF
TRBD2 | TRBJ2-1 | TRBV15 | . | TGTGCCACCAGCAGTTCCCGACTAGCGGGGTACAATGAGCAGTTCTTC | CATSSSRLAGYNEQFF
. | TRBJ2-1 | TRBV7-9 | . | TGTGCCAGCACGACATTAAGCAATGAGCAGTTCTTC | CASTTLSNEQFF